The 15 T cell receptor beta chains below all came from one sample that was sequenced in a study of siplizumab effects on memory and regulatory T cells. Assay used: immunoSEQ multiplex PCR; TCRdb lists only in-frame clones, some missing. This repertoire shows about 100,000 clones, about 91% found once; its top ten account for about 0.15%. The sample comprised CD4+ T cells sorted from blood. These receptors were taken from a human donor in good health.

The chain is built from TRBV9 and TRBJ2-5; 12 bases align to TRBD2. Germline V gives CDR1 SGDLS, CDR2 YYNGEE. The CDR3 length is 16 residues. Trimming removed 0 bases from V and 4 bases from J; junction bases left unmatched: 4. The CDR3 here is CASSVATSGGLETQYF. The CDR3 DNA follows: TGTGCCAGCAGCGTAGCAACTAGCGGGGGGCTAGAGACCCAGTACTTC.

This clone was recorded once. The chain uses TRBV11-3 and TRBJ2-5; D not resolved. The germline V gene encodes CDR1 SGHNT and CDR2 YENEEA. Between the trimmed V and J ends, which lost 2 bases and 5 bases, there was a span of 12 bases. The CDR3 sequence is 14 residues long. The CDR3 region is CASSLSGYRETQYF. The CDR3 DNA follows: TGTGCCAGCAGCTTATCCGGGTATCGGGAGACCCAGTACTTC. Combining the CDR3 with reference TRBV11-3 and TRBJ2-5 gives the whole variable domain EAGVVQSPRYKIIEKKQPVAFWCNPISGHNTLYWYLQNLGQGPELLIRYENEEAVDDSQLPKDRFSAERLKGVDSTLKIQPAELGDSAVYLCASSLSGYRETQYFGPGTRLLVL.

This clone was seen only once. The chain is built from TRBV10-3 and TRBJ1-6; 8 bases fit TRBD1. V lost 2 bases to trimming and J lost 8 bases; unmatched junction nucleotides: 2. CDR3 length: 14 amino acids. CDR1 and CDR2 from the germline V gene are ENHRY and SYGVKD. The CDR3 sequence: CAISEQGAYSPLHF. The CDR3 bases are TGTGCCATCAGTGAGCAGGGGGCTTATTCACCCCTCCACTTT.

This chain links TRBV28 with TRBJ1-6; D is unclear. Germline CDR1 and CDR2: MDHEN and SYDVKM. The CDR3 spans 14 residues. With 3 bases removed from V and 6 bases from J, the gap between germline ends came to 9 bases. The CDR3 nucleotides read TGTGCCAGCAGTTTTTTGTCAGCTAATTCACCCCTCCACTTT. It specifies CASSFLSANSPLHF. Full variable domain (outside the CDR3, taken from reference TRBV28 and TRBJ1-6): DVKVTQSSRYLVKRTGEKVFLECVQDMDHENMFWYRQDPGLGLRLIYFSYDVKMKEKGDIPEGYSVSREKKERFSLILESASTNQTSMYLCASSFLSANSPLHFGNGTRLTVT.

This clone is a singleton in its sample. This rearrangement joins TRBV9 to TRBJ2-2; the D gene is possibly TRBD1 (5 bases). The CDR3 covers 17 residues. Germline CDR1 reads SGDLS; CDR2 reads YYNGEE. Trimming shortened V by 4 bases and J by 2 bases, and 18 bases separated the two germline ends. This chain's CDR3 is CASSPRAGITNTGELFF. The CDR3 bases are TGTGCCAGCAGCCCCAGGGCAGGGATAACCAACACCGGGGAGCTGTTTTTT.

The rearrangement links TRBV6-1 to TRBJ2-3; D is unresolved. Between the trimmed V and J ends, which lost 8 bases and 4 bases, there was a span of 10 bases. Germline V lookup: CDR1 MNHNS, CDR2 SASEGT. The length of the CDR3 is 12 residues. CDR3 bases: TGTGCCAGCGCCCCCGGGCCAGATACGCAGTATTTT. Translation gives CASAPGPDTQYF.

The V call is TRBV6-5, the J call TRBJ1-5, with D unresolved. Germline V gene sequence: CDR1 MNHEY, CDR2 SVGAGI. The V end lost 4 bases, the J end lost 4 bases, and 8 bases lay between the germline ends. The CDR3 sequence is 13 residues long. This chain's CDR3 is CASSSNRNQPQHF. DNA for the CDR3: TGTGCCAGCAGTTCGAATAGGAATCAGCCCCAGCATTTT.

The V call is TRBV6-6, the J call TRBJ1-4; D gene uncertain. Germline CDR1 MNHNY, CDR2 SVGAGI (reference sequence). CDR3 size: 11 residues. Trimming left V 5 bases short and J 3 bases short, with 1 base between. The CDR3 DNA reads as TGTGCCAGCAGTGCTAATGAAAAACTGTTTTTT. Translating gives CASSANEKLFF.

The chain employs TRBV5-1 and TRBJ2-5, with 10 positions matching TRBD2. Trimming cost V 5 bases and J 5 bases; bases outside gene matches: 9. There are 15 residues in the CDR3. CDR1 and CDR2 from the germline V gene are SGHRS and YFSETQ. This CDR3 reads CASSPSGGFIETQYF. The CDR3 region has the DNA TGCGCCAGCAGTCCTAGCGGGGGATTTATCGAGACCCAGTACTTC.

This chain connects TRBV5-3 to TRBJ2-7; unclear D gene. TRBV5-3 is annotated as an ORF whose role is uncertain. The V end was cut by 0 bases, the J end by 3 bases, with 7 bases between. The CDR3 length is 13 residues. The CDR3 loop is CARSLAPVYEQYF. CDR3 DNA sequence: TGTGCCAGAAGCTTGGCCCCCGTCTACGAGCAGTACTTC.

This rearrangement joins TRBV20-1 to TRBJ2-7; D ambiguous. V shed 5 bases and J shed 4 bases, with 9 bases lying between them. CDR1 and CDR2 from the germline V gene are DFQATT and SNEGSKA (reference sequence). The CDR3 consists of 11 residues. CDR3 loop: CSAPLAYEQYF. For the CDR3, the DNA is TGCAGTGCTCCTCTGGCTTACGAGCAGTACTTC.

The rearrangement links TRBV5-1 to TRBJ2-4; D unclear. Germline CDR1 is SGHRS and CDR2 is YFSETQ. V gave up 0 bases and J gave up 0 bases, with 7 bases separating them. The CDR3 runs to 15 residues. The DNA of the CDR3 is TGCGCCAGCAGCTTGGGCAGCTCAGCCAAAAACATTCAGTACTTC. Residues: CASSLGSSAKNIQYF.

J is TRBJ1-3 and V is TRBV10-3, with 7 bases lining up with TRBD1. The CDR3 is 14 amino acids. Germline trimming cut 7 bases from V and 1 base from J; bases unmatched to any gene: 4. Germline V gene data show CDR1 as ENHRY and CDR2 as SYGVKD. The CDR3 sequence is CAIIDRVSGNTIYF. The DNA of the CDR3 is TGTGCCATCATTGACAGGGTATCTGGAAACACCATATATTTT.

The V gene is TRBV7-3, the J gene TRBJ1-3; tentatively, D is TRBD1 (6 bases). Deletions cut 5 bases from V and 4 bases from J, with 15 bases between. The CDR3 is 15 amino acids. In germline, CDR1 is SGHTA, CDR2 FQGTGA. CDR3 in amino acids: CASSAGQIGGNTIYF. DNA for the CDR3: TGTGCCAGCAGCGCCGGACAGATAGGAGGAAACACCATATATTTT.

The chain couples TRBV19 to TRBJ1-3; the D gene is possibly TRBD1 (5 bases). Germline assignment: CDR1 LNHDA and CDR2 SQIVND (reference sequence). This CDR3 contains 18 residues. Trimming took off 3 bases at V and 0 bases at J, with 18 bases between the two ends. DNA for the CDR3: TGTGCCAGTAGTATGAGGCAGGGTGGGGATGCCTCTGGAAACACCATATATTTT. Translated, it gives CASSMRQGGDASGNTIYF.